The present T cell receptor beta chain was sequenced within a study of OX40 agonist ivuxolimab in advanced cancers. A note on the overall study: Ivuxolimab was a fully human IgG2 agonistic monoclonal antibody targeting the costimulatory receptor OX40 (CD134). Intravenous ivuxolimab was administered to patients every 2 weeks at six dose levels: 0.01, 0.1, 0.3, 1.5, 3 and 10 mg/kg. Of the roughly 51 patients in dose escalation, about 20 had hepatocellular carcinoma, some 15 had melanoma, 9 had renal cell carcinoma and 9 had head and neck cancer. In the dose-escalation cohort, about four fifths of patients were male, and the mean age was 60 years with a range of roughly 20 to 79. Prior anti-PD-1, anti-PD-L1 or anti-CTLA-4 therapy was permitted, and checkpoint inhibitors had been received by under 50% of dose-escalation patients. Partial responses were achieved by three dose-escalation patients, of whom one had hepatocellular carcinoma and two had cutaneous melanoma. The purpose of peripheral TCRbeta sequencing was to test whether ivuxolimab changed TCR sequence diversity and led to clonal T-cell expansion. The monotherapy dose-escalation portion (N of about 47 patients) of the phase I ivuxolimab trial is reported in the paper. Broad study findings and their caveats: The antigen specificity of the clonally expanded peripheral T cells was not determined. At doses from 0.1 to 3.0 mg/kg, clonal expansion was seen in both CD4+ and CD8+ blood T cells between baseline and week 6. In the 0.1-3.0 mg/kg groups, partial responders were among the patients with the lowest normalized peripheral clonal expansion, particularly in CD8+ T cells. Low levels of normalized T-cell clonal expansion were also seen in some patients who did not respond. After ivuxolimab, more expanded clones were found on average in CD8+ T cells than in CD4+ T cells.

Patients with a history of autoimmune disease or receiving systemic immunosuppression were excluded from the trial. Peripheral blood for TCR sequencing was collected from all dose cohorts at baseline, on cycle 4 day 1, and on cycle 7 day 1. The samples were drawn from a first-in-human, open-label, multicenter phase I dose-escalation trial of ivuxolimab. Adults with locally advanced or metastatic melanoma, renal cell carcinoma, hepatocellular carcinoma or head and neck squamous cell carcinoma were enrolled in the trial. Before TCR sequencing, CD4+ T cells and CD8+ T cells were sorted from peripheral blood as separate populations. To sequence the TCRbeta CDR3 region, genomic DNA was isolated from the sorted cells. The immunoSEQ Assay was used to sequence the TCRbeta CDR3 regions. Imported from immuneACCESS, the table was reduced by TCRdb to in-frame sequences with V and J called. These copies leave out some clones; in studies compared against another copy, an unresolved V gene accounts for under half, and the cause of the remainder is not known. This sample holds 65,000 to 70,000 clones; 80% to 85% were observed only once. The ten biggest clones cover about 2.2% of the sample.

The CDR3 sequence holds 13 residues, the cysteine and phenylalanine included. Left in the record is the CDR3 DNA by itself, 39 bases read in frame from the first base. V and J lose 5 bases and 4 bases, and a span of 9 bases separates them. From the germline V gene, CDR1 is SGHVS and CDR2 is FNYEAQ. This clone turned up a few times. The specificity of this receptor is unknown. No quality values exist for individual bases; no much larger clone is one base distant. The chain joins TRBV7-6 to TRBJ1-5; the D gene remains uncertain. This sample comprised CD4+ or CD8+ T cells sorted from blood, obtained in a trial of the OX40 agonist ivuxolimab. The sequence derives from an adult with an advanced solid tumor such as melanoma, head and neck, liver or kidney cancer. The sequenced DNA: TGTGCCAGCAGCCCCGACACTAATCAGCCCCAGCATTTT. This gives the protein CASSPDTNQPQHF. Where the CDR3 stops, the reference TRBV7-6 and TRBJ1-5 genes take over; the full variable domain is GAGVSQSPRYKVTKRGQDVALRCDPISGHVSLYWYRQALGQGPEFLTYFNYEAQQDKSGLPNDRFSAERPEGSISTLTIQRTEQRDSAMYRCASSPDTNQPQHFGDGTRLSIL.